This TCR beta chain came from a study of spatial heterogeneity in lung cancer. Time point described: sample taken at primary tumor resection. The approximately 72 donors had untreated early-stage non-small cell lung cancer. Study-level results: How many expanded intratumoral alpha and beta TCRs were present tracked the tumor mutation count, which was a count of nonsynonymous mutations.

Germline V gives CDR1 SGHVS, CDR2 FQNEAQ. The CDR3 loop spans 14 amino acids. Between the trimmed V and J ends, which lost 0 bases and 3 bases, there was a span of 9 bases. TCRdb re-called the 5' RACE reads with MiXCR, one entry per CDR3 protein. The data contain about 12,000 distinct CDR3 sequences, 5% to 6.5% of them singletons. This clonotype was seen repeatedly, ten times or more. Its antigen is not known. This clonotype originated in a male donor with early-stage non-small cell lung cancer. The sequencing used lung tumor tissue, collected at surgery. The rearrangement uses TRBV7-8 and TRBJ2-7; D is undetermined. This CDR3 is CASSLADRYYEQYF. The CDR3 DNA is TGTGCCAGCAGCTTAGCGGACCGATACTACGAGCAGTACTTC.